This passage covers 32 T cell receptor beta chains from one sample sequenced in a study of T cells in Graves' hyperthyroidism and ophthalmopathy. Amplification of TCR beta CDR3 regions was performed using RNA transcripts as template. When the TCR CDR3 underwent first-round RT-PCR, the HTBI primer set was used. MiXCR, run by TCRdb on the multiplex PCR reads, gives a single entry per CDR3 protein. The profile shows about 700,000 distinct CDR3 sequences, nearly 45% of them singletons. Material: peripheral blood or thyroid tissue (not recorded which). The receptor source for this set is an adult man with Graves' disease, either hyperthyroidism or ophthalmopathy (not recorded which).

This sequence joins TRBV11-2 and TRBJ2-7; no clear D. The CDR3 totals 14 residues. In germline, CDR1 is SGHAT, CDR2 FQNNGV. The ends were cut back, 5 bases at V and 4 bases at J, with 15 bases in the middle. The CDR3 spells CASSHLPGLYEQYF. The CDR3 DNA reads as TGTGCCAGCAGCCATTTACCGGGCCTATACGAGCAGTACTTC. The full variable domain, rest sourced from reference TRBV11-2 and TRBJ2-7, is EAGVAQSPRYKIIEKRQSVAFWCNPISGHATLYWYQQILGQGPKLLIQFQNNGVVDDSQLPKDRFSAERLKGVDSTLKIQPAKLEDSAVYLCASSHLPGLYEQYFGPGTRLTVT.

This clonotype was observed at least ten times. The rearrangement joins TRBV10-3 to TRBJ2-7; tentatively, D is TRBD1 or TRBD2 (5 bases each). The germline gives CDR1 ENHRY, CDR2 SYGVKD. The CDR3 is 12 amino acids. The ends were cut back, 2 bases at V and 3 bases at J, with 5 bases in the middle. CDR3 in amino acids: CAISEGGYEQYF. In DNA form, the CDR3 reads TGTGCCATCAGTGAGGGGGGCTACGAGCAGTACTTC.

V and J are TRBV7-6 and TRBJ2-7; 10 bases fit TRBD2. V lost 5 bases, J lost 5 bases, and 3 bases stayed unmatched. Germline V CDR1 and CDR2: SGHVS, FNYEAQ. This CDR3 region has 13 residues. CDR3 amino acids: CASSHLAGDEQYF. As DNA, the CDR3 is TGTGCCAGCAGCCATCTAGCGGGGGACGAGCAGTACTTC. The variable domain in full, with the rest retrieved from reference TRBV7-6 and TRBJ2-7, is GAGVSQSPRYKVTKRGQDVALRCDPISGHVSLYWYRQALGQGPEFLTYFNYEAQQDKSGLPNDRFSAERPEGSISTLTIQRTEQRDSAMYRCASSHLAGDEQYFGPGTRLTVT.

The chain is built from TRBV15 and TRBJ2-5; 7 bases match TRBD2. The germline V gene has CDR1 LNHNV and CDR2 YYDKDF (reference sequence). With 4 bases clipped from V and 0 bases from J, the junction kept 11 bases outside the gene matches. The CDR3 has 17 residues. CDR3 in DNA: TGTGCCACCAGCAATCTCGCGATCGGGGGGTACCAAGAGACCCAGTACTTC. As protein: CATSNLAIGGYQETQYF.

This clonotype occurred a few times. The chain employs TRBV4-1 and TRBJ1-2, with 7 nucleotides matching TRBD1. The V segment lost 0 bases and the J segment 7 bases; nucleotides outside the gene matches: 5. The CDR3 runs 14 residues. Germline CDR1 and CDR2: MGHRA and YSYEKL. The CDR3 sequence: CASSQEAGGRGYTF. The CDR3 DNA follows: TGCGCCAGCAGCCAAGAAGCAGGGGGTCGTGGCTACACCTTC.

This clonotype was picked up a small number of times. A much larger clone differs from this one at a single base, so this may be a read error. The chain carries TRBV2 and TRBJ1-1, with unresolved D. Germline V gives CDR1 SNHLY, CDR2 FYNNEI. The CDR3 totals 14 residues. Trimming stripped 5 bases from V and 5 bases from J, with 15 bases between. CDR3 DNA sequence: TGTGCCAGCAGTCAACAGTTGAGGACGACTGAAGCTTTCTTT. Encoded protein: CASSQQLRTTEAFF.

There are many counts of this clonotype. The chain links TRBV15 to TRBJ1-1; D is perhaps TRBD1 (5 bases). The V gene lost 0 bases and the J gene lost 4 bases, with 9 bases spanning the gap. This CDR3 is built from 14 residues. Germline V lookup: CDR1 LNHNV, CDR2 YYDKDF (reference sequence). The CDR3 sequence is CATSREPRATEAFF. CDR3 DNA sequence: TGTGCCACCAGCAGAGAACCCAGGGCCACTGAAGCTTTCTTT.

The sample holds many counts of this clonotype. The chain is built from TRBV6-5 and TRBJ2-5; TRBD2 matches at 8 bases. Germline CDR1 and CDR2: MNHEY and SVGAGI. V shed 6 bases and J 3 bases; nucleotides not matched to a gene: 6. The CDR3 covers 14 residues. CDR3 region: CASRQTSAKETQYF. CDR3 coding DNA: TGTGCCAGCAGGCAGACTAGCGCGAAAGAGACCCAGTACTTC.

This chain uses TRBV29-1 with TRBJ1-2; D ambiguous. This CDR3 region has 13 residues. Trimming left V 8 bases short and J 2 bases short, with 15 bases between. CDR1 SQVTM and CDR2 ANQGSEA come from the germline V gene. The CDR3 is CSSFRGENYGYTF. The CDR3, as DNA: TGCAGCAGTTTTCGGGGAGAGAACTATGGCTACACCTTC. Filled out from reference TRBV29-1 and TRBJ1-2, the complete variable domain reads SAVISQKPSRDICQRGTSLTIQCQVDSQVTMMFWYRQQPGQSLTLIATANQGSEATYESGFVIDKFPISRPNLTFSTLTVSNMSPEDSSIYLCSSFRGENYGYTFGSGTRLTVV.

The chain carries TRBV12-3 or TRBV12-4 and TRBJ1-5, with a weak D call TRBD1 (6 bases). Trimming removed 6 bases from V and 6 bases from J, with 15 bases in between. CDR3 length: 14 amino acids. The chain's CDR3 is CASSSGDEGQPQHF. The CDR3 DNA reads TGTGCCAGCAGCTCAGGGGACGAGGGTCAGCCCCAGCATTTT.

In its sample, this clonotype was seen many times. The V gene is TRBV12-3 or TRBV12-4, the J gene TRBJ2-7; 8 nucleotides agree with TRBD1. The length of the CDR3 is 12 residues. V dropped 6 bases and J dropped 6; count of bases not matched to a gene: 4. CDR3 region: CASRATGGEQYF. Written as DNA, the CDR3 is TGTGCCAGCAGGGCCACAGGGGGCGAGCAGTACTTC.

As to this clonotype: A read error is possible here, since a much larger clone lies one base away. V is TRBV10-3 and J is TRBJ1-2, with 10 positions matching TRBD1. This CDR3 comprises 14 residues. V was clipped by 6 bases and J by 3 bases; unmatched bases: 4. Germline CDR1 is ENHRY and CDR2 is SYGVKD. The CDR3 loop reads CAISPGQGYYGYTF. CDR3 nucleotide sequence: TGTGCCATCAGCCCGGGACAGGGGTACTATGGCTACACCTTC.

The table lists this clonotype with many counts. The chain links TRBV7-6 to TRBJ2-6, with TRBD1 as a possible D gene (6 bases). The CDR3 loop spans 16 amino acids. Deletions cut 1 base from V and 2 bases from J, with 9 bases between. CDR1 is SGHVS, CDR2 FNYEAQ, per germline. CDR3 amino acids: CASSLDQGPGANVLTF. DNA for the CDR3: TGTGCCAGCAGCTTAGATCAGGGGCCTGGGGCCAACGTCCTGACTTTC.

The chain joins TRBV19 to TRBJ1-2; 9 bases line up with TRBD1. The CDR3 is 15 residues long. Germline V gene sequence: CDR1 LNHDA, CDR2 SQIVND (reference sequence). The trim removed 7 bases at V and 7 bases at J, leaving 13 bases unmatched. The CDR3 region is CASTQSGTGRGGYTF. CDR3 nucleotides: TGTGCCAGTACCCAATCGGGGACAGGGCGTGGTGGCTACACCTTC.

This clonotype was recorded many times. The chain uses TRBV7-2 and TRBJ2-7; no firm D call. CDR3 size: 13 residues. With 5 bases removed from V and 6 bases from J, the gap between germline ends came to 14 bases. The germline CDR1 and CDR2 sequences are SGHTA and FQGNSA. The CDR3 reads CASSPTTVGEQYF. CDR3 DNA: TGTGCCAGCAGCCCTACAACAGTTGGCGAGCAGTACTTC. The variable domain in full, completed from reference TRBV7-2 and TRBJ2-7, reads GAGVSQSPSNKVTEKGKDVELRCDPISGHTALYWYRQSLGQGLEFLIYFQGNSAPDKSGLPSDRFSAERTGGSVSTLTIQRTQQEDSAVYLCASSPTTVGEQYFGPGTRLTVT.

CDR3 protein: CASRRQGAGGANVLTF. For the CDR3, the DNA is TGTGCCAGCAGGAGACAGGGGGCTGGTGGGGCCAACGTCCTGACTTTC. The V and J genes are TRBV2 and TRBJ2-6, with 10 bases identical to TRBD1. The V segment lost 6 bases and the J segment 3 bases; nucleotides outside the gene matches: 5. The CDR3 totals 16 residues. The V gene's germline CDR1 is SNHLY and CDR2 FYNNEI.

This clonotype appeared a few times. The chain uses TRBV20-1 and TRBJ1-5; 8 bases fit TRBD1. The CDR3 covers 17 residues. Trimming removed 5 bases from V and 0 bases from J; junction bases left unmatched: 12. Germline assignment: CDR1 DFQATT and CDR2 SNEGSKA (reference sequence). The chain's CDR3 is CSASHRDRRSSNQPQHF. As DNA, the CDR3 is TGCAGTGCTTCCCACCGGGACAGGCGGAGTAGCAATCAGCCCCAGCATTTT.

This chain connects TRBV6-6 to TRBJ1-4; tentative D call: TRBD1 (5 bases). Trimming cost V 7 bases and J 8 bases, with 14 bases left between them. CDR1 is MNHNY, CDR2 SVGAGI, per germline (reference sequence). The CDR3 totals 13 residues. This CDR3 reads CASTEGAREKLFF. CDR3 coding DNA: TGTGCCAGCACCGAAGGGGCGCGGGAAAAACTGTTTTTT.

This chain links TRBV10-3 with TRBJ1-5; possibly TRBD1 for D (6 bases). Deletions cut 10 bases from V and 6 bases from J, with 22 bases between. The CDR3 runs 15 residues. Germline CDR1 reads ENHRY; CDR2 reads SYGVKD. The CDR3 DNA sequence: TGTGCCAGCACCCTGAGCGGGGGGGCGGGTCAGCCCCAGCATTTT. Amino acids: CASTLSGGAGQPQHF.

With respect to this clonotype: Since a much larger clone is just one base distant, this may be a read error. The V and J genes are TRBV9 and TRBJ1-6, with D possibly TRBD1 on 6 matching bases. This CDR3 has 13 amino acids. Germline CDR1 and CDR2: SGDLS and YYNGEE. Here the CDR3 DNA reads TGTGCCTGCAGCGCCAACAGGGAATCACCCCTCCACTTT. Its translation: CACSANRESPLHF.

The gene calls are TRBV12-3 or TRBV12-4 and TRBJ1-4; D uncertain. V shed 0 bases and J shed 4 bases, with 9 bases lying between them. The CDR3 consists of 15 residues. For the CDR3, the DNA is TGTGCCAGCAGTTTAGCGCAGGACGATAATGAAAAACTGTTTTTT. The encoded protein is CASSLAQDDNEKLFF.

The V call is TRBV12-3 or TRBV12-4, the J call TRBJ1-1; D may be TRBD1 (5 bases). V shed 0 bases and J shed 14 bases, with 13 bases lying between them. The CDR3 runs to 12 residues. Here the CDR3 DNA reads TGTGCCAGCAGTTTAGCGGGACTTCCCGGGTTCTTT. Residues: CASSLAGLPGFF.

This clonotype was observed many times. The chain uses TRBV9 and TRBJ2-7; TRBD2 matches at 10 bases. J lost 6 bases, V lost 4 bases, and 1 base had no gene match. Germline lookup yields CDR1 SGDLS and CDR2 YYNGEE. There are 12 residues in the CDR3. The CDR3 spells CASSSSGGEQYF. The CDR3 nucleotides are TGTGCCAGCAGCTCTAGCGGGGGCGAGCAGTACTTC.

This clonotype showed up just a few times. The chain is built from TRBV19 and TRBJ2-7, with 8 bases identical to TRBD1. The germline gives CDR1 LNHDA, CDR2 SQIVND (reference sequence). CDR3 length: 15 amino acids. V dropped 5 bases and J dropped 5; count of bases not matched to a gene: 11. The DNA of the CDR3 is TGTGCCAGTAGTTCCCGGACAGGGATCGCCCACGAGCAGTACTTC. This sequence encodes CASSSRTGIAHEQYF.

A remark on this clonotype: A much more abundant neighbour one base away suggests this may be a read error. The chain carries TRBV7-8 and TRBJ2-7, with TRBD2 matching 8 bases. This CDR3 region has 15 residues. Germline CDR1 reads SGHVS; CDR2 reads FQNEAQ. After removal of 5 bases from V and 3 bases from J, the junction contained 9 bases not matched to a gene. CDR3 nucleotides: TGTGCCAGCAGCCAGCGGCGGGGGGCTGACTACGAGCAGTACTTC. It codes for CASSQRRGADYEQYF.

This clonotype was seen only a few times. This chain uses TRBV4-1 with TRBJ1-1; D gene uncertain. The V and J ends lost 2 bases and 6 bases respectively, with 10 bases between them. Per the germline V gene, CDR1 is MGHRA and CDR2 is YSYEKL. This CDR3 spans 13 amino acids. The CDR3 loop is CASSQSAVSEAFF. The CDR3 DNA follows: TGCGCCAGCAGCCAATCGGCAGTATCTGAAGCTTTCTTT.

This clonotype was counted once. A much larger clone lies a single base off, so this may be a read error. This chain links TRBV7-8 with TRBJ1-5; a possible D gene is TRBD1 (5 bases). The germline V gene has CDR1 SGHVS and CDR2 FQNEAQ. This CDR3 comprises 15 residues. Trimming pared 5 bases from V and 3 bases from J, leaving 14 bases between. CDR3 amino acids: CASSRSGLHNQPQHF. The CDR3 region has the DNA TGTGCCAGCAGCCGCTCGGGACTTCACAATCAGCCCCAGCATTTT.

This clonotype has a handful of counts. The chain recombines TRBV2 with TRBJ2-5; TRBD2 matches at 14 bases. Trimming took 7 bases from V and 2 from J; bases not matched to a gene: 9. Germline V gene lookup returns CDR1 SNHLY and CDR2 FYNNEI. This CDR3 is built from 17 residues. In nucleotides, the CDR3 is TGTGCCAGCATGGGACTAGCGGGAGCCTGGATTCAAGAGACCCAGTACTTC. Encoded protein: CASMGLAGAWIQETQYF.

This clonotype was counted many times. The rearrangement links TRBV10-2 to TRBJ1-2; no firm D call. Trimming took off 6 bases at V and 4 bases at J, with 9 bases between the two ends. CDR3 length: 12 amino acids. CDR1 is WSHSY and CDR2 is SAAADI in the germline V gene. The CDR3 nucleotides read TGCGCCAGCAGCCGGTCCTCCTATGGCTACACCTTC. It yields the protein CASSRSSYGYTF.

This clonotype was detected ten times or more. CDR3 in DNA: TGTGCCACCAGCAGAGTCTCAGCCCCCTATGGCTACACCTTC. Protein product: CATSRVSAPYGYTF. This chain joins TRBV15 and TRBJ1-2; D is unclear. CDR3 size: 14 residues. Trimming took off 1 base at V and 4 bases at J, with 10 bases between the two ends. Germline CDR1 reads LNHNV; CDR2 reads YYDKDF (reference sequence). Based on the CDR3 plus reference TRBV15 and TRBJ1-2, the full variable domain is DAMVIQNPRYQVTQFGKPVTLSCSQTLNHNVMYWYQQKSSQAPKLLFHYYDKDFNNEADTPDNFQSRRPNTSFCFLDIRSPGLGDTAMYLCATSRVSAPYGYTFGSGTRLTVV.

This clonotype was counted between two and nine times. V and J are TRBV19 and TRBJ2-7, with unresolved D. This CDR3 has 12 amino acids. CDR1 and CDR2 from the germline V gene are LNHDA and SQIVND (reference sequence). Trimming took 6 bases from V and 3 from J, leaving 9 bases between them. CDR3 nucleotides: TGTGCCAGTAGAGCCCTTCACTACGAGCAGTACTTC. It yields the protein CASRALHYEQYF. Full variable domain (outside the CDR3, taken from reference TRBV19 and TRBJ2-7): DGGITQSPKYLFRKEGQNVTLSCEQNLNHDAMYWYRQDPGQGLRLIYYSQIVNDFQKGDIAEGYSVSREKKESFPLTVTSAQKNPTAFYLCASRALHYEQYFGPGTRLTVT.

This clonotype has only a few counts. V usage is TRBV6-6 and J usage is TRBJ1-1, with D perhaps TRBD1 (6 bases). Deletions cut 6 bases from V and 8 bases from J, with 19 bases between. Germline CDR1 is MNHNY and CDR2 is SVGAGI (reference sequence). This CDR3 region has 14 residues. CDR3 sequence: CASRRRITGYEAFF. The CDR3 DNA reads TGTGCCAGCAGGAGGCGTATAACAGGGTACGAAGCTTTCTTT.